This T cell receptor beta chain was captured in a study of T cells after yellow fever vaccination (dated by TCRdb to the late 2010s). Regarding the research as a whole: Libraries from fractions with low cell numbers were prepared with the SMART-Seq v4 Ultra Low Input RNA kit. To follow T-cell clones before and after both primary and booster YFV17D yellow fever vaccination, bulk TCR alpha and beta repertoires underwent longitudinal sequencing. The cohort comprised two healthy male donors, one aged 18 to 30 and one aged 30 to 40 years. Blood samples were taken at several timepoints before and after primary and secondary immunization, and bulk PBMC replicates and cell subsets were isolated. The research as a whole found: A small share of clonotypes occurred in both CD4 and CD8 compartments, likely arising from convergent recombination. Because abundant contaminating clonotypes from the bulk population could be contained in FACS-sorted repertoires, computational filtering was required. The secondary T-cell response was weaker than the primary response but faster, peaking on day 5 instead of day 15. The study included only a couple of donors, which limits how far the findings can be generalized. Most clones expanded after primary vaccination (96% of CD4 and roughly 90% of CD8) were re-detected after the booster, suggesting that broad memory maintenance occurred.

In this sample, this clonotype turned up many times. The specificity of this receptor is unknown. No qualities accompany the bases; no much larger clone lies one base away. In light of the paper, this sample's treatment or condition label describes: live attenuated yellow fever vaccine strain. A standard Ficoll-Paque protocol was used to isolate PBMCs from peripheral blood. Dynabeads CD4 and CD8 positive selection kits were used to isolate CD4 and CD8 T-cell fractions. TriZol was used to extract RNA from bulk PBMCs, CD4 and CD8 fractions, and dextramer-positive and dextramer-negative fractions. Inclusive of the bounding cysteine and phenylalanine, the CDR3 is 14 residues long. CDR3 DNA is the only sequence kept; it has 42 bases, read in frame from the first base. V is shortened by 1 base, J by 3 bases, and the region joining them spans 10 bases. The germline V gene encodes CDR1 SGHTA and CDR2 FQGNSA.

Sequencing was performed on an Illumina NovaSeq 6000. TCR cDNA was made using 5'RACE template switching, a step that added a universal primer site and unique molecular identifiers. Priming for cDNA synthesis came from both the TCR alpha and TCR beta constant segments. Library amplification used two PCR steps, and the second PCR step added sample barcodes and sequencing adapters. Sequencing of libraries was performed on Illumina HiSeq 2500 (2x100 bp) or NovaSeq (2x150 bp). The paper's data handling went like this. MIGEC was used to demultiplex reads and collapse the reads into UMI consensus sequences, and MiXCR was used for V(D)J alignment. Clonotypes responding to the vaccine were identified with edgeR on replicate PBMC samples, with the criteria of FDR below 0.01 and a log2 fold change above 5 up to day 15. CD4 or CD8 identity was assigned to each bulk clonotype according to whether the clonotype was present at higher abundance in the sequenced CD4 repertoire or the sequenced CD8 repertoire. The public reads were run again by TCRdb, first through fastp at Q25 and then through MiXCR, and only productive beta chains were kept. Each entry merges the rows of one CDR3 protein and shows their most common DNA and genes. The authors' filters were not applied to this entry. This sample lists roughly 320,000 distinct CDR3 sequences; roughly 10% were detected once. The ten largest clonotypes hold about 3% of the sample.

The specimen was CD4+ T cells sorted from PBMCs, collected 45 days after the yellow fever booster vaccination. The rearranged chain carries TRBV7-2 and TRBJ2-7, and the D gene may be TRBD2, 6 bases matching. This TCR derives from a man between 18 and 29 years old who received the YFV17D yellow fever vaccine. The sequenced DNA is TGTGCCAGCAGCTTAGGTCTAGCGTTCTACGAGCAGTACTTC. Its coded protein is CASSLGLAFYEQYF.